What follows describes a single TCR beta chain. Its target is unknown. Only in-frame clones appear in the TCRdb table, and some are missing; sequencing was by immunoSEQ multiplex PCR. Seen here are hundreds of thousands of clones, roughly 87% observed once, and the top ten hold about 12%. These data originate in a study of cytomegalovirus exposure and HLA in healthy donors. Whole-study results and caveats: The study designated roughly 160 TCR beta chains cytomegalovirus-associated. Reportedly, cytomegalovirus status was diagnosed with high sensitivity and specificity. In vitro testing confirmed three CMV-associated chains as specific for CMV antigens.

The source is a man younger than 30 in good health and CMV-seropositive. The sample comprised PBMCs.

The CDR3 region is CASSAPGTYGYTF. Here the CDR3 DNA reads TGTGCCAGCAGTGCTCCCGGGACCTATGGCTACACCTTC. V gene TRBV6-1 combines with J gene TRBJ1-2; D may be TRBD1 (5 bases). With 4 bases removed from V and 4 bases from J, the gap between germline ends came to 10 bases. The CDR3 length is 13 residues. Per the germline V gene, CDR1 is MNHNS and CDR2 is SASEGT.